The 23 T cell receptor beta chains reported below all come from one sample, sequenced in a study of molecular identifiers for immune sequencing clone quantification. TCRdb reprocessed the PCR reads via MiXCR and lists one record per CDR3 protein. Of about half a million distinct CDR3 sequences listed, 20% to 25% were seen once; the top ten hold around 0.84%. The sequenced sample was naive CD8+ T cells from blood, with Jurkat cell RNA spiked in. Subset reported: FACS-sorted CD8+CD4-CCR7+CD45RA+ naive T cells. These receptors originate from a human donor in good health. Some libraries in this study had Jurkat cell RNA spiked in.

The table lists this clonotype with many counts. The chain combines TRBV29-1 with TRBJ2-2; D uncertain. This CDR3 comprises 16 residues. V was shortened by 0 bases and J by 7 bases, with 18 bases between the two germline ends. The germline gives CDR1 SQVTM, CDR2 ANQGSEA. This chain's CDR3 is CSVEDASPMTSGELFF. Here the CDR3 DNA reads TGCAGCGTTGAAGATGCGTCACCTATGACGAGCGGGGAGCTGTTTTTT.

This clonotype showed up just a few times. The rearrangement joins TRBV27 to TRBJ2-1, with 7 positions matching TRBD1. Germline lookup yields CDR1 MNHEY and CDR2 SMNVEV (reference sequence). With V trimmed by 6 bases and J by 5 bases, 10 bases remained unmatched. This CDR3 contains 15 residues. The CDR3 bases are TGTGCCAGCAGCAATAACAGGGGACACAACAATGAGCAGTTCTTC. It specifies CASSNNRGHNNEQFF.

The chain combines TRBV9 with TRBJ1-3, with TRBD1 as a possible D gene (6 bases). The CDR3 is 15 amino acids. The germline CDR1 and CDR2 sequences are SGDLS and YYNGEE. V dropped 0 bases and J dropped 4 bases, with 11 bases sitting between them. CDR3 amino acids: CASSVAQGGGNTIYF. The DNA of the CDR3 is TGTGCCAGCAGCGTAGCACAGGGTGGCGGAAACACCATATATTTT.

This clonotype was seen once. A much bigger clone sits one base away, suggesting this may be a read error. The V and J genes are TRBV13 and TRBJ2-7; a possible D gene is TRBD2 (7 bases). The length of the CDR3 is 14 residues. Germline V CDR1 and CDR2: PRHDT, FYEKMQ (reference sequence). In DNA form, the CDR3 reads TGTGCCAGCAGCTTCCGTTTGGGGGGGCCCGAGCGGTACTTC. It is translated as CASSFRLGGPERYF.

This clonotype was recorded a few times. The CDR3 DNA reads as TGTGCCAGCAAAACTACTGGTATGGGTGAGCAGTTCTTC. It specifies CASKTTGMGEQFF. The V gene is TRBV28, the J gene TRBJ2-1, with no clear D. The germline V gene encodes CDR1 MDHEN and CDR2 SYDVKM. The CDR3 length is 13 residues. V shed 7 bases and J shed 9 bases, with 16 bases lying between them.

Notes on this clonotype: One base away lies a much larger clone, so this may be a sequencing read error. The rearrangement joins TRBV7-8 to TRBJ2-3, with a possible D match to TRBD2 (5 bases). V lost 4 bases to trimming and J lost 3 bases, with 14 bases between them. This CDR3 has 15 amino acids. Germline V gives CDR1 SGHVS, CDR2 FQNEAQ. The CDR3 DNA is TGTGCCAGCAGCTCAGTGGAGGAGGAGACAGATACGCAGTATTTT. Translation: CASSSVEEETDTQYF.

This clonotype was seen ten or more times. The chain is built from TRBV7-3 and TRBJ2-1, with 11 nucleotides matching TRBD2. V lost 1 base to trimming and J lost 3 bases; unmatched junction nucleotides: 2. Germline CDR1 is SGHTA and CDR2 is FQGTGA. This CDR3 has 16 residues. CDR3 sequence (DNA): TGTGCCAGCAGCTTAATGACTAGCGGGATCTACAATGAGCAGTTCTTC. Protein sequence: CASSLMTSGIYNEQFF.

This clonotype was seen many times. The J gene is TRBJ2-3, the V gene TRBV7-6; tentative D call: TRBD2 (5 bases). Per germline, CDR1 SGHVS and CDR2 FNYEAQ. The CDR3 is 16 amino acids. Trimming shortened V by 6 bases and J by 0 bases, and 16 bases separated the two germline ends. This chain's CDR3 is CASSPREGASTDTQYF. For the CDR3, the DNA is TGTGCCAGCAGTCCCCGTGAGGGTGCGAGCACAGATACGCAGTATTTT. Combining the CDR3 with reference TRBV7-6 and TRBJ2-3 gives the whole variable domain GAGVSQSPRYKVTKRGQDVALRCDPISGHVSLYWYRQALGQGPEFLTYFNYEAQQDKSGLPNDRFSAERPEGSISTLTIQRTEQRDSAMYRCASSPREGASTDTQYFGPGTRLTVL.

Ten or more counts support this clonotype. This sequence joins TRBV4-2 and TRBJ2-7; no firm D call. The V and J ends lost 2 bases and 2 bases respectively, with 10 bases between them. CDR1 LGHNA and CDR2 YNFKEQ come from the germline V gene. The CDR3 has 14 amino acids. The CDR3 loop is CASSQTLGTYEQYF. The CDR3 DNA is TGTGCCAGCAGCCAAACCCTAGGGACCTACGAGCAGTACTTC.

A note on this clonotype: A read error may explain this, as a much larger clone is one base away. The chain joins TRBV30 to TRBJ1-1; D unclear. CDR1 and CDR2 (germline): GTSNPN, SVGIG (reference sequence). V shed 0 bases and J shed 1 base, with 6 bases lying between them. The CDR3 has 13 residues. The CDR3 reads CAWSVLKNTEAFF. For the CDR3, the DNA is TGTGCCTGGAGTGTACTGAAGAACACTGAAGCTTTCTTT.

This chain connects TRBV12-3 or TRBV12-4 to TRBJ2-3; D ambiguous. There are 13 residues in the CDR3. V gave up 6 bases and J gave up 3 bases, with 10 bases separating them. The CDR3: CASSLRLTDTQYF. The DNA for the CDR3 is TGTGCCAGCAGCCTAAGACTGACAGATACGCAGTATTTT.

The rearrangement links TRBV7-9 to TRBJ2-7; 7 bases fit TRBD1. The germline V gene encodes CDR1 SEHNR and CDR2 FQNEAQ (reference sequence). After removal of 1 base from V and 2 bases from J, the junction contained 8 bases not matched to a gene. The CDR3 has 16 amino acids. The CDR3 DNA is TGTGCCAGCAGCTTAGGGTATGGACAGGACCCCTACGAGCAGTACTTC. Translating gives CASSLGYGQDPYEQYF. Full variable domain (remainder filled in from reference TRBV7-9 and TRBJ2-7): DTGVSQNPRHKITKRGQNVTFRCDPISEHNRLYWYRQTLGQGPEFLTYFQNEAQLEKSRLLSDRFSAERPKGSFSTLEIQRTEQGDSAMYLCASSLGYGQDPYEQYFGPGTRLTVT.

Note on this clonotype: Without the conserved terminal phenylalanine or tryptophan, this CDR3 likely stems from a read error. V and J are TRBV28 and TRBJ2-7, with unresolved D. The germline V gene has CDR1 MDHEN and CDR2 SYDVKM. The CDR3 is made up of 12 amino acids. The V end was cut by 3 bases, the J end by 3 bases, with 6 bases between. CDR3 in DNA: TGTGCCAGCAGTTTCCGGAACTACGAGCAGTACCTC. Translation: CASSFRNYEQYL.

This clonotype was recorded a few times. The chain recombines TRBV4-1 with TRBJ2-1; D remains unclear. This CDR3 has 13 amino acids. Germline assignment: CDR1 MGHRA and CDR2 YSYEKL. Between the trimmed V and J ends, which lost 10 bases and 3 bases, there was a span of 13 bases. CDR3 bases: TGCGCCATCATGGACCCAAACTACAATGAGCAGTTCTTC. Protein: CAIMDPNYNEQFF.

This clonotype has more than one count but fewer than ten. The V call is TRBV7-9, the J call TRBJ2-7, with D maybe TRBD2 (5 bases). Germline CDR1 reads SEHNR; CDR2 reads FQNEAQ (reference sequence). Trimming removed 5 bases at V and 4 bases at J, with 9 bases between. This CDR3 region has 12 residues. CDR3 nucleotide sequence: TGTGCCAGCAGCCAAGCGGTTTACGAGCAGTACTTC. This gives the protein CASSQAVYEQYF.

This clonotype was observed at least ten times. This chain uses TRBV4-3 with TRBJ1-2; the D gene is possibly TRBD1 (5 bases). Germline-derived CDR1 and CDR2 are LGHNA and YSLEER. V lost 0 bases to trimming and J lost 7 bases, with 9 bases between them. The CDR3 has 13 amino acids. The CDR3 DNA reads as TGCGCCAGCAGCCAAGATCAAGGGGCTGGCTACACCTTC. Its translation is CASSQDQGAGYTF.

This clonotype was recorded at least ten times. The gene calls are TRBV29-1 and TRBJ1-3, with D possibly TRBD1 on 5 matching bases. The V end was cut by 8 bases, the J end by 0 bases, with 14 bases between. The CDR3 sequence is 14 residues long. Germline CDR1 and CDR2: SQVTM and ANQGSEA. The CDR3 is CSTYRRNSGNTIYF. The CDR3 DNA reads as TGCAGCACCTACAGGAGGAACTCTGGAAACACCATATATTTT. The full variable domain, rest sourced from reference TRBV29-1 and TRBJ1-3, is SAVISQKPSRDICQRGTSLTIQCQVDSQVTMMFWYRQQPGQSLTLIATANQGSEATYESGFVIDKFPISRPNLTFSTLTVSNMSPEDSSIYLCSTYRRNSGNTIYFGEGSWLTVV.

This clonotype is a singleton in its sample. With a much larger clone just one base away, this may be a read error. V usage is TRBV6-6 and J usage is TRBJ2-7, with D perhaps matching TRBD1 or TRBD2 (5 bases each). Germline lookup yields CDR1 MNHNY and CDR2 SVGAGI (reference sequence). The CDR3 is 15 residues long. This chain's CDR3 is CASSYSTFGTDERYF. The CDR3 coding sequence is TGTGCCAGCAGTTACTCGACATTTGGGACGGACGAGCGGTACTTC.

Comments on this clonotype: Sequence at one end of the junction differs from germline and may be a read error. The chain has TRBV4-1 and TRBJ1-5; the D is unclear. There are 14 residues in the CDR3. Per the germline V gene, CDR1 is MGHRA and CDR2 is YSYEKL. CDR3 sequence (DNA): TGCGCCAGCAGCCAAGGGGTGACTAATCGGCCCCAGCATTTT. This sequence encodes CASSQGVTNRPQHF.

This clonotype was seen repeatedly, ten times or more. CDR3 DNA sequence: TGTGCCAGTAGCCCGAGGGGGGCGACCACAGATACGCAGTATTTT. It yields the protein CASSPRGATTDTQYF. The chain combines TRBV19 with TRBJ2-3; either TRBD1 or TRBD2 may supply D (6 bases each). The germline gives CDR1 LNHDA, CDR2 SQIVND (reference sequence). The V end was cut by 6 bases, the J end by 2 bases, with 15 bases between. This CDR3 has 15 amino acids.

The table lists this clonotype with a few counts. The chain joins TRBV4-3 to TRBJ2-5, with 7 nucleotides matching TRBD1. V lost 0 bases, J lost 5 bases, and 9 bases stayed unmatched. This CDR3 region has 16 residues. The germline gives CDR1 LGHNA, CDR2 YSLEER. CDR3 DNA: TGCGCCAGCAGCCAAGAGGTAGCAGGGGGTCTGGAGACCCAGTACTTC. It codes for CASSQEVAGGLETQYF.

V and J are TRBV7-2 and TRBJ1-2; D not resolved. The CDR3 is made up of 15 amino acids. Trimming stripped 3 bases from V and 4 bases from J, with 15 bases between. From germline, CDR1 is SGHTA and CDR2 FQGNSA. The CDR3 protein is CASSFDGGNIYGYTF. The CDR3 nucleotides read TGTGCCAGCAGCTTTGATGGAGGGAACATCTATGGCTACACCTTC.

This clonotype was recorded at least ten times. This sequence joins TRBV4-2 and TRBJ1-1, with D hard to call. CDR3 length: 13 amino acids. The V gene's germline CDR1 is LGHNA and CDR2 YNFKEQ. V shed 1 base and J shed 4 bases, with 7 bases lying between them. CDR3 in DNA: TGTGCCAGCAGCCAAGTTGGCATCACTGAAGCTTTCTTT. It translates to CASSQVGITEAFF.